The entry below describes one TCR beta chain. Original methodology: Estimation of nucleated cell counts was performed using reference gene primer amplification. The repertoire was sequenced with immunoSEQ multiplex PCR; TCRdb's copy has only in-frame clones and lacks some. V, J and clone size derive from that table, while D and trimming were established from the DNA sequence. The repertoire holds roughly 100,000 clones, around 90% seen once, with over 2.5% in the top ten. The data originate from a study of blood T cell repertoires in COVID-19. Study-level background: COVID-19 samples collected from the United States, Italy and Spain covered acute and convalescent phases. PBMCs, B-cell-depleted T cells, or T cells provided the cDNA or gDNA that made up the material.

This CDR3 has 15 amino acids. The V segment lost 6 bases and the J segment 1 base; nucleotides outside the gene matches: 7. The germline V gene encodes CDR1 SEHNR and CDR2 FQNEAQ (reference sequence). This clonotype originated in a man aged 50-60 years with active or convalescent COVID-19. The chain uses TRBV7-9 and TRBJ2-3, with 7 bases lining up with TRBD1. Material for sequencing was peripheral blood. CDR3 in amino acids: CASSLRGLGTDTQYF. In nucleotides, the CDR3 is TGTGCCAGCAGTCTTAGGGGGCTTGGCACAGATACGCAGTATTTT.